What follows are 10 T cell receptor beta chains derived from one specimen sequenced in a study of PD-L1 blockade in urothelial cancer. Indicated time point: pretreatment peripheral blood. This table comes from immunoSEQ multiplex PCR, and its TCRdb copy is limited to in-frame clones, with some not included. Here the sample spans roughly 63,000 clones, 81% being singletons. The sample in question was PBMCs, obtained around atezolizumab (anti-PD-L1) treatment. The receptors originated from a man between 65 and 85 years old with urothelial cancer.

V gene TRBV19 combines with J gene TRBJ2-6; D gene ambiguous. V lost 4 bases and J lost 4, with 5 bases in between. This CDR3 is built from 13 residues. Germline V gene sequence: CDR1 LNHDA, CDR2 SQIVND (reference sequence). The CDR3: CASSTTGANVLTF. The CDR3 DNA is TGTGCCAGTAGTACGACAGGGGCCAACGTCCTGACTTTC.

This chain joins TRBV7-9 and TRBJ1-5, with D possibly being TRBD1 (6 bases). The CDR3 runs to 13 residues. The germline gives CDR1 SEHNR, CDR2 FQNEAQ (reference sequence). Trimming shortened V by 5 bases and J by 6 bases, and 11 bases separated the two germline ends. CDR3 in DNA: TGTGCCAGCAGCACAGGGAGAGGTCAGCCCCAGCATTTT. It specifies CASSTGRGQPQHF.

This clone was found a few times. The chain's CDR3 is CASSSTRDEQYF. The CDR3 region has the DNA TGTGCCAGCAGCTCAACTAGAGACGAGCAGTACTTC. The chain combines TRBV7-9 with TRBJ2-7, with D possibly TRBD2 on 5 matching bases. The V and J ends lost 4 bases and 5 bases respectively, with 9 bases between them. The CDR3 loop spans 12 amino acids. Germline CDR1 is SEHNR and CDR2 is FQNEAQ (reference sequence).

This chain links TRBV10-3 with TRBJ2-3; TRBD2 matches at 10 bases. V shed 7 bases and J 7 bases; nucleotides not matched to a gene: 5. Looked up from germline, CDR1 is ENHRY and CDR2 is SYGVKD. The CDR3 sequence is 13 residues long. The CDR3 region has the DNA TGTGCCATCAAACTAGCGGGACAAAATACGCAGTATTTT. Amino acid sequence: CAIKLAGQNTQYF.

The chain links TRBV14 to TRBJ1-3, with TRBD1 matching over 7 bases. This CDR3 has 16 amino acids. V trimming: 2 bases; J trimming: 9 bases; junction bases outside the gene matches: 13. CDR1 is SGHDN, CDR2 FVKESK, per germline. The CDR3 sequence: CASSQRDKGAASTIYF. Written as DNA, the CDR3 is TGTGCCAGCAGCCAACGGGACAAGGGGGCCGCCAGCACCATATATTTT.

The gene calls are TRBV25-1 and TRBJ1-2; D is uncertain. CDR3 size: 11 residues. V was clipped by 6 bases and J by 3 bases, with 5 bases between them. Per germline, CDR1 MGHDK and CDR2 SYGVNS. The CDR3 nucleotides are TGTGCCAGCAGCCATTACTATGGCTACACCTTC. Translated, it gives CASSHYYGYTF.

This chain connects TRBV9 to TRBJ1-1, with 8 bases lining up with TRBD1. This CDR3 comprises 16 residues. With V trimmed by 4 bases and J by 8 bases, 16 bases remained unmatched. CDR1 SGDLS and CDR2 YYNGEE come from the germline V gene. CDR3 sequence reads: CASSPRTGRPALEAFF. CDR3 sequence (DNA): TGTGCCAGCAGCCCCAGGACAGGGCGGCCAGCCCTCGAAGCTTTCTTT.

V and J are TRBV5-1 and TRBJ2-2, with 11 bases lining up with TRBD2. V lost 3 bases, J lost 5 bases, and 3 bases stayed unmatched. Germline CDR1 SGHRS, CDR2 YFSETQ. This CDR3 has 15 residues. The CDR3 DNA is TGCGCCAGCAGCTCGGGACTAGCGGAAACCGGGGAGCTGTTTTTT. It codes for CASSSGLAETGELFF. Full variable domain (remainder filled in from reference TRBV5-1 and TRBJ2-2): KAGVTQTPRYLIKTRGQQVTLSCSPISGHRSVSWYQQTPGQGLQFLFEYFSETQRNKGNFPGRFSGRQFSNSRSEMNVSTLELGDSALYLCASSSGLAETGELFFGEGSRLTVL.

The chain is built from TRBV2 and TRBJ2-7; D call uncertain. Germline assignment: CDR1 SNHLY and CDR2 FYNNEI. The CDR3 is made up of 13 amino acids. The V gene lost 3 bases and the J gene lost 3 bases, with 9 bases spanning the gap. The CDR3 is CASSEGPGYEQYF. The CDR3 nucleotides are TGTGCCAGCAGTGAGGGTCCGGGCTACGAGCAGTACTTC.

The chain links TRBV19 to TRBJ2-2; D possibly corresponds to TRBD1 (6 bases). CDR3 length equals 16 residues. V shed 3 bases and J shed 0 bases, with 11 bases lying between them. Germline values: CDR1 LNHDA, CDR2 SQIVND (reference sequence). The CDR3 here is CASSIRRQANTGELFF. CDR3 DNA sequence: TGTGCCAGTAGTATTCGGCGACAGGCGAACACCGGGGAGCTGTTTTTT.